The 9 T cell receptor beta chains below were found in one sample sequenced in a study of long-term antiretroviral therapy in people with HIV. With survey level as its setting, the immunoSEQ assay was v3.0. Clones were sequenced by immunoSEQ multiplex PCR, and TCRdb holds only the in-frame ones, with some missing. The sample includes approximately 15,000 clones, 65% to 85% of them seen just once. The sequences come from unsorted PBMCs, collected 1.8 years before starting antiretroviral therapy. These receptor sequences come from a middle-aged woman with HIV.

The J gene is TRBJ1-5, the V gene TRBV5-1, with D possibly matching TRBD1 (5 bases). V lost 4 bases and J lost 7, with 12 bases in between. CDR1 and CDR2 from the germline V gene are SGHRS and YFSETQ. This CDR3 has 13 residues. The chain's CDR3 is CASSPEQGQPQHF. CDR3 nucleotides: TGCGCCAGCAGCCCCGAGCAGGGCCAGCCCCAGCATTTT.

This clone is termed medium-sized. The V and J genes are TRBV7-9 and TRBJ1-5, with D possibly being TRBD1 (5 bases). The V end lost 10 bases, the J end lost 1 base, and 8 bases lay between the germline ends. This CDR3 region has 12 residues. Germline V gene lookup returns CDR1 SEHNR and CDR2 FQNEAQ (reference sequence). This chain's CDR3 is CATGTSNQPQHF. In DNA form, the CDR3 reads TGTGCCACCGGGACCAGCAATCAGCCCCAGCATTTT.

CDR3 residues: CASSVGGSTTNEKLFF. CDR3 coding DNA: TGTGCCAGCAGCGTCGGGGGGTCGACAACTAATGAAAAACTGTTTTTT. The chain links TRBV5-5 to TRBJ1-4, with D possibly TRBD1 on 5 matching bases. The CDR3 runs 16 residues. Germline CDR1 is SGHKS and CDR2 is YYEKEE (reference sequence). V lost 4 bases and J lost 0, with 13 bases in between.

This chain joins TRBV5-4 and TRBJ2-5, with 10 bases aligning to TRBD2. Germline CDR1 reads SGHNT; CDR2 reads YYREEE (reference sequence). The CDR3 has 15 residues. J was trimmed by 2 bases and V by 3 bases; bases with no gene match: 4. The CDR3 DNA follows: TGTGCCAGCAGCTCGAAACTAGCGGGACAAGAGACCCAGTACTTC. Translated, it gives CASSSKLAGQETQYF.

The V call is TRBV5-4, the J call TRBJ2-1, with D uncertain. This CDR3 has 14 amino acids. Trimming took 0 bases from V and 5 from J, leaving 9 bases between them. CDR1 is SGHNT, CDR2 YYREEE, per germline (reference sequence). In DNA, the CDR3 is TGTGCCAGCAGCTTGGTTTGGTCGAACAATGAGCAGTTCTTC. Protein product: CASSLVWSNNEQFF.

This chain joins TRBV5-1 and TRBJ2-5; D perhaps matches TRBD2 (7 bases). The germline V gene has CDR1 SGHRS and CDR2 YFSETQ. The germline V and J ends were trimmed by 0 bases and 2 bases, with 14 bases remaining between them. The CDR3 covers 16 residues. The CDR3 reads CASSLEGGGRQETQYF. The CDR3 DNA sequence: TGCGCCAGCAGCTTGGAGGGGGGAGGGCGGCAAGAGACCCAGTACTTC.

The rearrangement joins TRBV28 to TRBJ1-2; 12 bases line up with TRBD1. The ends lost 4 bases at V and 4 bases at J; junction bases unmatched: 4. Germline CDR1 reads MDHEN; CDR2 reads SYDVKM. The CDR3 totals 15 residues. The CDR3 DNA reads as TGTGCCAGCAGTTCGCCGGGACAGGGGGCCTATGGCTACACCTTC. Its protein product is CASSSPGQGAYGYTF.

CDR3 in DNA: TGTGCCAGCAGTTACGCCCGGGGGTACGAGCAGTACTTC. Encoded protein: CASSYARGYEQYF. The V call is TRBV5-6, the J call TRBJ2-7, with D perhaps matching TRBD2 (6 bases). CDR3 size: 13 residues. Germline CDR1 reads SGHDT; CDR2 reads YYEEEE. V was pared by 5 bases and J by 4 bases, with 13 bases between.

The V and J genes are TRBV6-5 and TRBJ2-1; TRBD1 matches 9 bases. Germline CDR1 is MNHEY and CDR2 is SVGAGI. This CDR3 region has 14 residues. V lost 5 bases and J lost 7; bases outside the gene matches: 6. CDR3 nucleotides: TGTGCCAGCAGTGAGGACAGGGGCTGGAATGAGCAGTTCTTC. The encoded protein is CASSEDRGWNEQFF.